The text below deals with one TCR beta chain. This sample is part of a study of blood T cell repertoires in COVID-19. In the original workflow: Estimated nucleated cell counts came from reference gene primer amplification. TCRdb's table, derived via immunoSEQ multiplex PCR, lists solely in-frame clones and lacks some. V and J calls and clone size are given by that table; D and trimming were obtained from the DNA. The sample has 200,000 to 300,000 clones, 84% seen once; the top ten hold 4% to 4.5%. V was clipped by 5 bases and J by 0 bases; unmatched bases: 6. This CDR3 spans 16 amino acids. Germline V gives CDR1 MNHEY, CDR2 SVGEGT.

Sequences were obtained from peripheral blood. The TCR was taken from a man aged 50 or older with acute or convalescent COVID-19. The rearrangement joins TRBV6-2 or TRBV6-3 to TRBJ2-7; 11 bases align to TRBD1. The CDR3 loop reads CASSPDRGPTSYEQYF. The CDR3 DNA follows: TGTGCCAGCAGTCCGGACAGGGGGCCGACCTCCTACGAGCAGTACTTC.